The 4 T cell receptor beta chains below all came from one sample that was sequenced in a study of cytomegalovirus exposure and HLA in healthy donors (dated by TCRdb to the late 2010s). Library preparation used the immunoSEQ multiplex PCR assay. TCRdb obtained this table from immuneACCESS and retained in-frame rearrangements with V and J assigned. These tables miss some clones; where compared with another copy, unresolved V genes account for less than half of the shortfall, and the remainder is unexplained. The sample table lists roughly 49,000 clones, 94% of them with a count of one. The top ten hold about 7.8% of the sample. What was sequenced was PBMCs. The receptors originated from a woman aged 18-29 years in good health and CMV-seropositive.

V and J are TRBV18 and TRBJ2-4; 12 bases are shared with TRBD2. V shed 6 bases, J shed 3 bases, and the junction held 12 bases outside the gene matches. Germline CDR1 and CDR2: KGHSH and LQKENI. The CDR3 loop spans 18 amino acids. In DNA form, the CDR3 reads TGTGCCAGCTCTCCCCGCCTAGCGGGAGGGCCGGGCAAAAACATTCAGTACTTC. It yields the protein CASSPRLAGGPGKNIQYF.

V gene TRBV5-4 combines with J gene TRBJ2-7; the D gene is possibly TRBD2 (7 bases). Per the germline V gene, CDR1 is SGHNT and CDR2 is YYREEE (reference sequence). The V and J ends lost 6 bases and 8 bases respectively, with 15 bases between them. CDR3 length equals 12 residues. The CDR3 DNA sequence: TGTGCCAGCACCTATAGGGGGGGGAAGCAGTACTTC. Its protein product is CASTYRGGKQYF.

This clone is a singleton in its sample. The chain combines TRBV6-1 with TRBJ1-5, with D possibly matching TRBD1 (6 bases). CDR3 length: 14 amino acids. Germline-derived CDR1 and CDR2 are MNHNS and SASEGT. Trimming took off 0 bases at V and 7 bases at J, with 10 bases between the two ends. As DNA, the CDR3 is TGTGCCAGCAGTGAAGCGGGCAGGGGACAGCCCCAGCATTTT. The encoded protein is CASSEAGRGQPQHF.

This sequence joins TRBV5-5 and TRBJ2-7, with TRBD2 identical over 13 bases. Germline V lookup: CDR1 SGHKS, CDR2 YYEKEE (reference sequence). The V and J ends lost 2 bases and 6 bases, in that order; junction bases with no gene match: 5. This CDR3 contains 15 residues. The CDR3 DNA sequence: TGTGCCAGCAGCTTTAGGACTAGCGGGAGTAGCGAGCAGTACTTC. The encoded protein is CASSFRTSGSSEQYF. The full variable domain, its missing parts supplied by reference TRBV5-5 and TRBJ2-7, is DAGVTQSPTHLIKTRGQQVTLRCSPISGHKSVSWYQQVLGQGPQFIFQYYEKEERGRGNFPDRFSARQFPNYSSELNVNALLLGDSALYLCASSFRTSGSSEQYFGPGTRLTVT.